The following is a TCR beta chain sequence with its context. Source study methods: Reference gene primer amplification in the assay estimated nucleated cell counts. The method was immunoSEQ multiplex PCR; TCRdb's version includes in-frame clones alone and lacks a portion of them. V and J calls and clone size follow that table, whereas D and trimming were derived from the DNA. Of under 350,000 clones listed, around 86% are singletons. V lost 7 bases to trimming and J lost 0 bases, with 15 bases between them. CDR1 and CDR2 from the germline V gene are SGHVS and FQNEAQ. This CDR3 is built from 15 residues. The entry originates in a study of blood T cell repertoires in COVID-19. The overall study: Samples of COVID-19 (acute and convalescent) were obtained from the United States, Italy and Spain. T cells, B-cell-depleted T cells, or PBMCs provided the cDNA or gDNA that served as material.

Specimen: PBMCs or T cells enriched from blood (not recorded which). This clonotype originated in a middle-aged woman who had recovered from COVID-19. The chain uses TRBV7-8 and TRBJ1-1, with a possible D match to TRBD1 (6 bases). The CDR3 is CASTSLRGMNTEAFF. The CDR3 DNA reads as TGTGCCAGCACCTCCCTAAGGGGGATGAACACTGAAGCTTTCTTT.